A single sample gave rise to the 18 T cell receptor beta chains below, sequenced in a study of blood T cells in healthy people across ages (dated by TCRdb to the mid-2010s). The library was made by 5' RACE. Sequenced on an Illumina HiSeq 2500. A second PCR of about 7 to 12 cycles was performed with a sample-barcoded 5' primer and a J-beta primer mix. In TCRdb, the public reads were trimmed at Q25 with fastp and aligned with MiXCR, with productive beta chains retained. Under each unique CDR3 protein, matching rows form one entry showing the most common genes and DNA. The sample yields about 1.6 million distinct CDR3 sequences; 30% to 35% were counted once. The top ten hold roughly 12% of the sample. Source material: blood. The receptors come from a woman younger than 45 in good health.

V gene TRBV5-1 combines with J gene TRBJ2-1; tentatively, D is TRBD2 (6 bases). CDR1 is SGHRS and CDR2 is YFSETQ in the germline V gene. V was cut by 1 base and J by 6 bases, with 11 bases left in between. This CDR3 spans 14 amino acids. The CDR3 DNA is TGCGCCAGCAGCTTGTCGACGGGAGCCAATGAGCAGTTCTTC. Translated, it gives CASSLSTGANEQFF.

The chain couples TRBV7-2 to TRBJ2-1; D might be TRBD2 (6 bases). The CDR3 extends over 14 amino acids. V shed 5 bases and J shed 8 bases, with 16 bases lying between them. The germline CDR1 and CDR2 sequences are SGHTA and FQGNSA. CDR3 in DNA: TGTGCCAGCAGCCCCGGACTACAATACGATGAGCAGTTCTTC. This sequence encodes CASSPGLQYDEQFF.

This clonotype was seen at least ten times. The chain recombines TRBV20-1 with TRBJ2-7; 10 nucleotides line up with TRBD1. The CDR3 is 15 amino acids. Germline-derived CDR1 and CDR2 are DFQATT and SNEGSKA (reference sequence). J gave up 5 bases and V 0 bases, and 7 bases lay outside the gene matches. CDR3 coding DNA: TGCAGTGCTAGAGATCTTGACAGGGGGCTTCACGAGCAGTACTTC. It codes for CSARDLDRGLHEQYF.

There are a few counts of this clonotype. The chain is built from TRBV6-1 and TRBJ1-3; D perhaps matches TRBD1 (6 bases). The V end was cut by 7 bases, the J end by 0 bases, with 22 bases between. There are 18 residues in the CDR3. Germline values: CDR1 MNHNS, CDR2 SASEGT. For the CDR3, the DNA is TGTGCCAGCACCACTCCCCTTGCAGGGGATATCTCTGGAAACACCATATATTTT. Translating it yields CASTTPLAGDISGNTIYF.

This chain uses TRBV20-1 with TRBJ2-1, with D possibly being TRBD2 (7 bases). Trimming left V 1 base short and J 12 bases short, with 19 bases between. The CDR3 has 14 amino acids. In germline, CDR1 is DFQATT, CDR2 SNEGSKA (reference sequence). This chain's CDR3 is CSARGPRGHTGQFF. CDR3 DNA: TGCAGTGCTAGAGGTCCGCGGGGGCATACCGGGCAGTTCTTC.

The V and J genes are TRBV28 and TRBJ2-7; tentatively, D is TRBD1 (6 bases). The CDR3 has 11 residues. V was trimmed by 10 bases and J by 4 bases, leaving 11 bases between them. Germline V CDR1 and CDR2: MDHEN, SYDVKM. CDR3 amino acids: CATGDRYEQYF. CDR3 nucleotides: TGTGCCACCGGAGACAGGTACGAGCAGTACTTC.

The gene calls are TRBV12-3 or TRBV12-4 and TRBJ2-7, with D possibly being TRBD1 (6 bases). The V end was cut by 2 bases, the J end by 0 bases, with 14 bases between. This CDR3 is 16 amino acids long. The CDR3 DNA follows: TGTGCCAGCAGTTTATGGGGGCAGGGGTCCTCCTACGAGCAGTACTTC. Translation: CASSLWGQGSSYEQYF.

V usage is TRBV20-1 and J usage is TRBJ2-1, with D perhaps matching TRBD2 (5 bases). V was cut by 0 bases and J by 2 bases, with 14 bases left in between. This CDR3 spans 16 amino acids. CDR1 and CDR2 (germline): DFQATT, SNEGSKA (reference sequence). CDR3 sequence (DNA): TGCAGTGCTAGAGACGTGTCTAGCCATACCTACAATGAGCAGTTCTTC. Encoded protein: CSARDVSSHTYNEQFF.

The chain combines TRBV6-2 or TRBV6-3 with TRBJ1-2; D perhaps matches TRBD1 (5 bases). Trimming shortened V by 6 bases and J by 3 bases, and 11 bases separated the two germline ends. The CDR3 consists of 13 residues. Per the germline V gene, CDR1 is MNHEY and CDR2 is SVGEGT. The CDR3 region is CASRDGGDYGYTF. The CDR3 DNA is TGTGCCAGCAGAGACGGGGGGGACTATGGCTACACCTTC.

The chain carries TRBV28 and TRBJ1-5; TRBD1 aligns across 7 bases. CDR3 size: 18 residues. The germline gives CDR1 MDHEN, CDR2 SYDVKM. Trimming at V came to 5 bases and at J to 2 bases, leaving 15 bases not matched to a gene. The CDR3 reads CASSTFPRQGRGNQPQHF. CDR3 nucleotides: TGTGCCAGCAGTACTTTTCCCAGACAGGGAAGGGGCAATCAGCCCCAGCATTTT.

Only a few counts were recorded for this clonotype. V usage is TRBV20-1 and J usage is TRBJ2-7; tentatively, D is TRBD2 (6 bases). Looked up from germline, CDR1 is DFQATT and CDR2 is SNEGSKA (reference sequence). V was shortened by 6 bases and J by 3 bases, with 15 bases between the two germline ends. This CDR3 has 13 amino acids. CDR3 nucleotides: TGCAGTGCACCCGGGGGATCCTTCTACGAGCAGTACTTC. Translated, it gives CSAPGGSFYEQYF.

In this sample, this clonotype turned up a few times. This chain uses TRBV5-1 with TRBJ2-1; 9 positions match TRBD2. CDR1 and CDR2 from the germline V gene are SGHRS and YFSETQ. V shed 3 bases, J shed 0 bases, and the junction held 4 bases outside the gene matches. The CDR3 has 16 amino acids. The CDR3 DNA sequence: TGCGCCAGCAGCTCTAGCGGGACCCGCTCCTACAATGAGCAGTTCTTC. Protein product: CASSSSGTRSYNEQFF.

The genes are TRBV14 and TRBJ2-5, with D tentatively TRBD2 (6 bases). The J call may be mistaken, given a closer DNA end match to TRBJ2-7. This CDR3 contains 15 residues. Germline-derived CDR1 and CDR2 are SGHDN and FVKESK. CDR3 sequence reads: CASNSHGSQVYEQYF. In DNA form, the CDR3 reads TGTGCCAGCAACTCTCACGGGAGTCAGGTCTACGAGCAGTACTTC.

The chain joins TRBV6-5 to TRBJ2-1, with D possibly TRBD2 on 5 matching bases. The V gene's germline CDR1 is MNHEY and CDR2 SVGAGI. This CDR3 has 15 residues. V lost 0 bases to trimming and J lost 2 bases, with 8 bases between them. CDR3 DNA sequence: TGTGCCAGCAGTTACTCGCTAGCCCCCTACAATGAGCAGTTCTTC. Translation gives CASSYSLAPYNEQFF.

V and J are TRBV3-1 and TRBJ2-3; D possibly corresponds to TRBD2 (5 bases). Trimming removed 4 bases from V and 4 bases from J, with 24 bases in between. CDR1 and CDR2 (germline): LGHDT, YNNKEL (reference sequence). The CDR3 is 18 residues long. CDR3 sequence reads: CASSPSAPTTSVADTQYF. CDR3 nucleotide sequence: TGTGCCAGCAGCCCGTCAGCCCCGACTACTTCGGTGGCAGATACGCAGTATTTT.

This clonotype was recorded a few times. The rearrangement uses TRBV20-1 and TRBJ1-1; a possible D gene is TRBD1 (5 bases). This CDR3 spans 13 amino acids. Between the trimmed V and J ends, which lost 7 bases and 4 bases, there was a span of 16 bases. The germline CDR1 and CDR2 sequences are DFQATT and SNEGSKA (reference sequence). The CDR3 coding sequence is TGCAGTGTAGGATCTCATGGGGGCACTGAAGCTTTCTTT. Translated: CSVGSHGGTEAFF.

This clonotype turned up a few times. This chain uses TRBV29-1 with TRBJ2-3, with TRBD2 matching over 12 bases. The J segment lost 3 bases and the V segment lost 1 base, leaving 5 bases of the junction unmatched. Germline loops: CDR1 SQVTM, CDR2 ANQGSEA. CDR3 length: 16 amino acids. The CDR3 protein is CSVEGGLAGLTDTQYF. The CDR3 DNA is TGCAGCGTTGAAGGGGGACTAGCGGGTCTGACAGATACGCAGTATTTT.

This clonotype was detected only once. The genes are TRBV7-8 and TRBJ2-7; D could derive from TRBD1 or TRBD2 (6 bases each). The CDR3 runs to 14 residues. V was clipped by 3 bases and J by 7 bases, with 16 bases between them. CDR1 is SGHVS, CDR2 FQNEAQ, per germline. The CDR3 nucleotides are TGTGCCAGCAGCTTCGGGGGCATTCTAGGAGAGCAGTACTTC. The encoded protein is CASSFGGILGEQYF.